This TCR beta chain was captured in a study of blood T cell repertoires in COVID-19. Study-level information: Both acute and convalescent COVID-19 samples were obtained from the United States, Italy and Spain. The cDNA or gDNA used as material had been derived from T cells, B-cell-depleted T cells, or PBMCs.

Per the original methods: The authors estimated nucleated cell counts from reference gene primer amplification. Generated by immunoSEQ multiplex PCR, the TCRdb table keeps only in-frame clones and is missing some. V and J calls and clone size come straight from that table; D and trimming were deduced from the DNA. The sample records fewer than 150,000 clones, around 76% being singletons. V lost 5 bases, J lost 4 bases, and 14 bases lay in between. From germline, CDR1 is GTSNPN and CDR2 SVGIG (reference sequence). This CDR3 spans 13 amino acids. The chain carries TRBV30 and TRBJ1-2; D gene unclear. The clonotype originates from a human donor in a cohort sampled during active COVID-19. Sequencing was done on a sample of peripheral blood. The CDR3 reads CAWSGVILYGYTF. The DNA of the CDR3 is TGTGCCTGGTCCGGGGTAATCCTCTATGGCTACACCTTC.